The 24 T cell receptor beta chains presented below share a single source sample, sequenced in a study of cytomegalovirus exposure and HLA in healthy donors. PCR employed 60 Vbeta and 13 Jbeta primers. Assay: immunoSEQ multiplex PCR; the TCRdb copy retains only in-frame clones and omits some. This table holds 200,000 to 250,000 clones, approximately 84% found once. The sample was PBMCs. These receptors came from a woman aged 35 to 49 in good health and CMV-seronegative.

The CDR3 region has the DNA TGTGCCTGTCCGCGGCTAGCGGGGGCCTACAATGAGCAGTTCTTC. It encodes CACPRLAGAYNEQFF. This chain connects TRBV30 to TRBJ2-1; 10 nucleotides agree with TRBD2. Germline lookup yields CDR1 GTSNPN and CDR2 SVGIG (reference sequence). The V gene end was trimmed by 6 bases and the J gene end by 2 bases; junction bases not matched to a gene: 7. The CDR3 is made up of 15 amino acids.

V and J are TRBV2 and TRBJ1-3; D not certain. CDR1 and CDR2 (germline): SNHLY, FYNNEI. This CDR3 is built from 13 residues. The V end was cut by 5 bases, the J end by 7 bases, with 12 bases between. CDR3 sequence reads: CASSLDPGNTIYF. CDR3 DNA sequence: TGTGCCAGCAGTTTGGACCCGGGGAACACCATATATTTT.

The chain carries TRBV19 and TRBJ1-5; unclear D gene. This CDR3 has 13 amino acids. Germline CDR1 is LNHDA and CDR2 is SQIVND (reference sequence). Trimming left V 5 bases short and J 7 bases short, with 12 bases between. The CDR3 spells CASSPRDLQPQHF. CDR3 DNA sequence: TGTGCCAGTAGTCCCCGGGATCTGCAGCCCCAGCATTTT.

This clone has only a few counts. This rearrangement joins TRBV6-4 to TRBJ1-1, with TRBD1 identical over 11 bases. This CDR3 spans 13 amino acids. Trimming cost V 4 bases and J 12 bases; bases outside gene matches: 7. Germline loops: CDR1 MRHNA, CDR2 SNTAGT. As DNA, the CDR3 is TGTGCCAGCAGTGCAGCGGGACAGGGGGTCCCTTTCTTT. Amino acids: CASSAAGQGVPFF.

The CDR3, as DNA: TGTGCCAGCAGCTCGCAACTAGCGGGAGAGACCCAGTACTTC. Its protein is CASSSQLAGETQYF. The V and J genes are TRBV7-9 and TRBJ2-5; TRBD2 aligns across 9 bases. Per germline, CDR1 SEHNR and CDR2 FQNEAQ (reference sequence). The V and J ends lost 4 bases and 4 bases, in that order; junction bases with no gene match: 4. This CDR3 has 14 residues.

J is TRBJ1-2 and V is TRBV2; 7 bases map to TRBD1. V trimming: 6 bases; J trimming: 3 bases; junction bases outside the gene matches: 7. Germline lookup yields CDR1 SNHLY and CDR2 FYNNEI. The CDR3 runs 14 residues. The chain's CDR3 is CASRPGQTYYGYTF. CDR3 bases: TGTGCCAGCAGGCCGGGACAGACTTACTATGGCTACACCTTC.

The chain recombines TRBV7-2 with TRBJ2-7; 11 bases are a match to TRBD1. V gave up 4 bases and J gave up 7 bases; unmatched junction bases: 9. CDR3 size: 15 residues. In germline, CDR1 is SGHTA, CDR2 FQGNSA. CDR3 in DNA: TGTGCCAGCAGCTCCCACGGGACAGGGGGTACAGAGCAGTACTTC. The encoded protein is CASSSHGTGGTEQYF.

This chain uses TRBV2 with TRBJ2-7; 7 positions match TRBD2. The V gene's germline CDR1 is SNHLY and CDR2 FYNNEI. This CDR3 has 13 amino acids. This CDR3 is CAIKGREGYEQYF. The CDR3 DNA follows: TGTGCTATCAAAGGAAGGGAGGGCTACGAGCAGTACTTC.

This clone is a singleton in its sample. The chain has TRBV25-1 and TRBJ2-7, with 10 bases aligning to TRBD1. Germline-derived CDR1 and CDR2 are MGHDK and SYGVNS. The CDR3 has 15 residues. The V and J ends lost 6 bases and 2 bases, in that order; junction bases with no gene match: 7. The CDR3 DNA reads as TGTGCCAGCAGCCCGGGACAGGGGCCGACCTACGAGCAGTACTTC. Its translation: CASSPGQGPTYEQYF.

J is TRBJ1-2 and V is TRBV28; D possibly corresponds to TRBD1 (5 bases). Germline CDR1 and CDR2: MDHEN and SYDVKM. Trimming left V 3 bases short and J 7 bases short, with 12 bases between. The CDR3 has 13 amino acids. Written as DNA, the CDR3 is TGTGCCAGCAGTTTCCAGGGCGGTGGTGGCTACACCTTC. It yields the protein CASSFQGGGGYTF.

The chain is built from TRBV7-9 and TRBJ2-5, with TRBD2 matching over 7 bases. CDR3 length: 17 amino acids. J lost 9 bases, V lost 4 bases, and 20 bases had no gene match. Germline V gene sequence: CDR1 SEHNR, CDR2 FQNEAQ (reference sequence). The CDR3 DNA reads as TGTGCCAGCAGCTCGCTGCGGGGGAGTCTAAGAACGGGGGCCCAGTACTTC. Translated, it gives CASSSLRGSLRTGAQYF.

This rearrangement joins TRBV5-1 to TRBJ1-1; 9 bases agree with TRBD1. The germline gives CDR1 SGHRS, CDR2 YFSETQ. This CDR3 has 17 residues. Trimming cost V 1 base and J 4 bases; bases outside gene matches: 11. CDR3 sequence (DNA): TGCGCCAGCAGCTTGCTTAGACAGGGGGAGCCGGGCACTGAAGCTTTCTTT. It codes for CASSLLRQGEPGTEAFF.

This chain uses TRBV19 with TRBJ2-5; 7 bases are shared with TRBD1. Unmatched junction bases numbered 6, after V lost 7 bases and J lost 4 bases. This CDR3 spans 13 amino acids. Germline V gene sequence: CDR1 LNHDA, CDR2 SQIVND (reference sequence). The CDR3 region has the DNA TGTGCCAGTACGGCAGGGGGTATAGAGACCCAGTACTTC. Protein sequence: CASTAGGIETQYF.

The V call is TRBV5-5, the J call TRBJ1-1, with TRBD1 as a possible D gene (6 bases). This CDR3 contains 15 residues. Looked up from germline, CDR1 is SGHKS and CDR2 is YYEKEE (reference sequence). Trimming took off 4 bases at V and 3 bases at J, with 16 bases between the two ends. In DNA, the CDR3 is TGTGCCAGCAGCACGCGACAGGTCGGGGACACTGAAGCTTTCTTT. It codes for CASSTRQVGDTEAFF.

This chain links TRBV6-6 with TRBJ1-5; D might be TRBD1 (6 bases). The CDR3 runs to 15 residues. Germline V gives CDR1 MNHNY, CDR2 SVGAGI (reference sequence). Trimming shortened V by 6 bases and J by 2 bases, and 14 bases separated the two germline ends. CDR3 coding DNA: TGTGCCAGCAGACAACAGGGTGGGGGCAATCAGCCCCAGCATTTT. This translates into CASRQQGGGNQPQHF.

The chain carries TRBV7-2 and TRBJ2-7, with TRBD1 matching over 7 bases. The V and J ends lost 0 bases and 3 bases, in that order; junction bases with no gene match: 5. The length of the CDR3 is 15 residues. Germline CDR1 SGHTA, CDR2 FQGNSA. Written as DNA, the CDR3 is TGTGCCAGCAGCTTAGCCCTCCAGGGGGTCTACGAGCAGTACTTC. Its protein product is CASSLALQGVYEQYF.

This clone came up once. The chain has TRBV6-6 and TRBJ2-7; no reliable D call. Germline lookup yields CDR1 MNHNY and CDR2 SVGAGI (reference sequence). Between the trimmed V and J ends, which lost 0 bases and 2 bases, there was a span of 8 bases. The CDR3 runs 14 residues. CDR3 in amino acids: CASSYSEQTYEQYF. CDR3 sequence (DNA): TGTGCCAGCAGTTACTCCGAACAAACCTACGAGCAGTACTTC.

The V gene is TRBV6-1, the J gene TRBJ1-2; D not certain. CDR1 MNHNS and CDR2 SASEGT come from the germline V gene. Trimming left V 7 bases short and J 1 base short, with 10 bases between. CDR3 length: 13 amino acids. CDR3 in DNA: TGTGCCAGCAAGTTTGGCCATAACTATGGCTACACCTTC. Protein product: CASKFGHNYGYTF.

The chain has TRBV7-9 and TRBJ1-4, with 9 bases identical to TRBD1. J was trimmed by 9 bases and V by 5 bases; bases with no gene match: 13. The CDR3 spans 16 residues. The V gene's germline CDR1 is SEHNR and CDR2 FQNEAQ (reference sequence). CDR3 in amino acids: CASSPLDRGASKKLFF. The CDR3, as DNA: TGTGCCAGCAGCCCTCTGGACAGGGGAGCATCCAAAAAACTGTTTTTT.

The gene calls are TRBV21-1 and TRBJ2-5; the D call of TRBD1 is as the table states it, not checked on the DNA. TRBV21-1 is listed as a pseudogene. This CDR3 is built from 19 residues. CDR3 residues: CASSKASKTTDRIQETQYF. CDR3 coding DNA: TGTGCCAGCAGCAAAGCCTCAAAAACCACGGACAGGATCCAAGAGACCCAGTACTTC.

The V gene is TRBV7-9, the J gene TRBJ2-5, with 12 nucleotides matching TRBD2. In germline, CDR1 is SEHNR, CDR2 FQNEAQ (reference sequence). With V trimmed by 2 bases and J by 4 bases, 8 bases remained unmatched. This CDR3 has 17 amino acids. In DNA form, the CDR3 reads TGTGCCAGCAGCTTACCTGTTATGACTAGCGGGGGAGAGACCCAGTACTTC. Translating it yields CASSLPVMTSGGETQYF.

The chain recombines TRBV5-6 with TRBJ2-3, with 7 bases lining up with TRBD2. The germline CDR1 and CDR2 sequences are SGHDT and YYEEEE. The CDR3 spans 14 residues. After removal of 4 bases from V and 2 bases from J, the junction contained 4 bases not matched to a gene. Here the CDR3 reads CASSETSHTDTQYF. The CDR3 bases are TGTGCCAGCAGCGAGACTAGCCACACAGATACGCAGTATTTT.

V and J are TRBV6-5 and TRBJ2-7; TRBD2 might be the D (6 bases). Germline CDR1 and CDR2: MNHEY and SVGAGI. V was cut by 5 bases and J by 0 bases, with 14 bases left in between. The CDR3 has 15 amino acids. The CDR3 loop is CASSPGTRYSYEQYF. The CDR3 bases are TGTGCCAGCAGTCCCGGGACTCGCTACTCCTACGAGCAGTACTTC.

The rearrangement joins TRBV2 to TRBJ2-1; the match to TRBD2 covers 9 bases. The germline gives CDR1 SNHLY, CDR2 FYNNEI. With V trimmed by 6 bases and J by 11 bases, 8 bases remained unmatched. This CDR3 spans 13 amino acids. CDR3: CASRNIAGVQQFF. The CDR3 DNA follows: TGTGCCAGCAGGAATATAGCGGGGGTGCAGCAGTTCTTC.